The source of this T cell receptor (beta chain) is a study of early T cells in non-severe SARS-CoV-2 infection. Overall study: Sequencing of bulk RNA from unsorted whole blood was done, without chain pairing. Findings and caveats of the study: CD4 and private specificities were missed by VDJdb matching, which favored anti-spike CD8 responses.

This clonotype came up many times. Its antigen is unknown. Unique molecular identifiers were affixed to single, distinct cDNA molecules. One entry per CDR3 protein, called by TCRdb with MiXCR from the 5' RACE reads. The data hold some 48,000 distinct CDR3 sequences, with about 9.8% observed a single time. J was trimmed by 6 bases and V by 6 bases; bases with no gene match: 14. This CDR3 comprises 16 residues. The germline V gene encodes CDR1 MNHEY and CDR2 SMNVEV (reference sequence). The receptor was derived from an adult who was a healthcare worker with PCR-confirmed SARS-CoV-2 infection or an uninfected control (not recorded which). This chain connects TRBV27 to TRBJ2-1; TRBD2 aligns across 7 bases. Sequencing was done on a sample of whole blood. CDR3 amino acids: CASSLDPGGGGNEQFF. The CDR3 region has the DNA TGTGCCAGCAGCCTCGACCCTGGCGGGGGTGGCAATGAGCAGTTCTTC.